The subject of this entry is one T cell receptor beta chain. This specimen belongs to a study of shared clonotypes between healthy human individuals. As for the study in general: CD4 naive cells filled three plates per donor, CD4 memory three, CD8 naive two and CD8 memory one.

Genomic DNA belonging to each subset was distributed in equal measure over several immunoSEQ plates. In replicate PCRs of sorted subsets, 150 to 200 ng DNA, approximately 32,000 T cell genomes, was used. Using immunoSEQ multiplex PCR, the repertoire was profiled, and TCRdb retains in-frame clones only, with some absent. The repertoire includes roughly 1,100,000 clones, about 75% of them detected once, and about 1.5% sits in the top ten. The CDR3 contains 15 residues. V lost 7 bases to trimming and J lost 0 bases, with 10 bases between them. The V gene's germline CDR1 is MNHEY and CDR2 SVGAGI. The specimen was memory CD4+ T cells sorted from blood. The subset was: CD45RA-negative fraction. The chain couples TRBV6-5 to TRBJ2-6; D is perhaps TRBD2 (5 bases). The TCR was taken from a young man in good health. The CDR3 DNA is TGTGCCAGCACCACGGGATCCTCTGGGGCCAACGTCCTGACTTTC. It codes for CASTTGSSGANVLTF.